This paragraph reports one T cell receptor (beta chain). Its antigen is undetermined. These data belong to a study of cytomegalovirus exposure and HLA in healthy donors. Study-level information: Inside one of the first data releases sat around 85 million unique TCRs taken from HLA-typed donors. Study-level points and caveats: TCR beta chains numbering more than 150 were designated cytomegalovirus-associated. Both high specificity and high sensitivity reportedly marked the classifier's diagnosis of cytomegalovirus status.

The V gene lost 1 base and the J gene lost 2 bases, with 6 bases spanning the gap. Germline V lookup: CDR1 SGHTA, CDR2 FQGNSA. This CDR3 contains 13 residues. Both 60 Vbeta primers and 13 Jbeta primers went into the PCR. Sequencing was performed with immunoSEQ multiplex PCR; in TCRdb, only in-frame clones are kept and a portion is missing. Its table lists 100,000 to 150,000 clones. The material sequenced was PBMCs. The V and J genes are TRBV7-2 and TRBJ2-7; possible D gene TRBD1, 5 bases. The receptor was derived from a young man in good health and CMV-seronegative. The DNA of the CDR3 is TGTGCCAGCAGCTTAGTACAGGCCTACGAGCAGTACTTC. Its translation: CASSLVQAYEQYF.